This T cell receptor beta chain was documented in a study of radiation and T cells in renal cell carcinoma. Time point given: blood 2 weeks post-SBRT. The sample's treatment: 15 Gy SBRT to primary tumor, nephrectomy 4 weeks later. The repertoire was sequenced with immunoSEQ multiplex PCR; TCRdb's copy has only in-frame clones and lacks some. This table has 70,000 to 100,000 clones, 80% to 90% appearing once. The CDR3 totals 15 residues. This TCR was sampled from a woman in her fifties or sixties with renal cell carcinoma. The specimen was blood, collected from a patient whose treatment included radiotherapy and nephrectomy. This chain links TRBV12-2 with TRBJ2-7; the DNA was not used to check the table's D call, TRBD2. TRBV12-2 corresponds to a pseudogene. CDR3 sequence reads: CASPGLAGILGEQYF. The DNA for the CDR3 is TGTGCAAGCCCGGGACTAGCGGGGATTTTGGGGGAGCAGTACTTC.